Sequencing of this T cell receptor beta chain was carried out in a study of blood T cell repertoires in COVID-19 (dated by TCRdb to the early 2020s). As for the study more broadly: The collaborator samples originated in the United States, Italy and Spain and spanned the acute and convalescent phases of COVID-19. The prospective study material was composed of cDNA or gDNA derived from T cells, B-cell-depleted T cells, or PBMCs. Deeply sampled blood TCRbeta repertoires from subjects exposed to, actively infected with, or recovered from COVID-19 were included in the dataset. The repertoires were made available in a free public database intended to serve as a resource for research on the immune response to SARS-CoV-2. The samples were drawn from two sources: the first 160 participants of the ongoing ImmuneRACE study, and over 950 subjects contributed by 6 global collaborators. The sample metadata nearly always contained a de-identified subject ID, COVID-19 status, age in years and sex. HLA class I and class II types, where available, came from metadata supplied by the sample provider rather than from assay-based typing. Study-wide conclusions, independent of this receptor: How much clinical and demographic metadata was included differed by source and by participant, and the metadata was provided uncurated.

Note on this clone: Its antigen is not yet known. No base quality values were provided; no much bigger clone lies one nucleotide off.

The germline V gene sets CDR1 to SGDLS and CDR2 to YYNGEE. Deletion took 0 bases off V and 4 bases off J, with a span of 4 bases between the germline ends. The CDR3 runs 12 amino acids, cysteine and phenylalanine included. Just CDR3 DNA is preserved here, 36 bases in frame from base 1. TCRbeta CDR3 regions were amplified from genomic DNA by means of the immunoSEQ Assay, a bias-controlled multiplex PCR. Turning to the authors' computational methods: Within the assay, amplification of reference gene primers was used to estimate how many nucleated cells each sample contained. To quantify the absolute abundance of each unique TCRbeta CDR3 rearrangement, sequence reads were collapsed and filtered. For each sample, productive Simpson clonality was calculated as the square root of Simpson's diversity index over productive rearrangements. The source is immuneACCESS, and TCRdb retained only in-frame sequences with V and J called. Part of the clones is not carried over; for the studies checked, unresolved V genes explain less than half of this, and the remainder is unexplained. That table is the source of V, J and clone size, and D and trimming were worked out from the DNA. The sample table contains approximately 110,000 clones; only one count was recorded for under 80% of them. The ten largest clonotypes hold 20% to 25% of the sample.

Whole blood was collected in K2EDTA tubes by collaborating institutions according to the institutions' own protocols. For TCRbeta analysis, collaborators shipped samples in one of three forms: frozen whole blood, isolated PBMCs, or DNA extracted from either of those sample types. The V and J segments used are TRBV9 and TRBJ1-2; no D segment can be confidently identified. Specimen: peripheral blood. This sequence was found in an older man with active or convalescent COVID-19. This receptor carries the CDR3 CASSVGGYGYTF. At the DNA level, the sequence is TGTGCCAGCAGCGTAGGCGGCTATGGCTACACCTTC.